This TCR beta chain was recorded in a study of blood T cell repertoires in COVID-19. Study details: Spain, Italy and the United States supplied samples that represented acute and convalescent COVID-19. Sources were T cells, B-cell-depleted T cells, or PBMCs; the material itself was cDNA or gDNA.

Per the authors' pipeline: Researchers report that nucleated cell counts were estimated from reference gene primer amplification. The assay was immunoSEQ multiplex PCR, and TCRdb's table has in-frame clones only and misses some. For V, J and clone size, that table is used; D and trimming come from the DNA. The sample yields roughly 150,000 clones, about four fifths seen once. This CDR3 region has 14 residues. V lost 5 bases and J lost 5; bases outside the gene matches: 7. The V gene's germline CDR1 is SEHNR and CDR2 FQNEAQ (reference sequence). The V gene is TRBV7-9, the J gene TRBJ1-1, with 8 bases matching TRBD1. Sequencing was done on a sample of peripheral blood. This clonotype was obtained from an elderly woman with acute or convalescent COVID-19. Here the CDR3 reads CASSHGQGGTEAFF. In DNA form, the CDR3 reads TGTGCCAGCAGCCACGGACAGGGTGGAACTGAAGCTTTCTTT.